The 16 T cell receptor beta chains below all came from one sample that was sequenced in a study of glioma-infiltrating T cells. Amplification of TCR alpha and beta CDR3 regions from RNA used iRepertoire nested multiplex PCR. MiXCR, run by TCRdb on the multiplex PCR reads, gives a single entry per CDR3 protein. The sample yields about 180,000 distinct CDR3 sequences, 43% seen once. The sample comprised glioma tissue, nonneoplastic brain tissue, or PBMCs (not recorded which). These receptors were taken from a human donor with low-grade glioma or glioblastoma, undergoing nonglioma brain surgery, or in good health (not recorded which).

To note about this clonotype: The junction departs from the called germline gene at one end, perhaps through a read error. The rearrangement joins TRBV7-9 to TRBJ2-3; a weak D match, TRBD2 (6 bases). This CDR3 is 10 amino acids long. Germline-derived CDR1 and CDR2 are SEHNR and FQNEAQ (reference sequence). The CDR3 DNA reads as TGTGCCAGCGGCCCTAGCGTCTTCCATTTT. Its translation is CASGPSVFHF.

Notes on this clonotype: A much larger clone differs from this one at a single base, so this may be a read error. The rearrangement joins TRBV11-2 to TRBJ2-3, with D maybe TRBD1 (5 bases). The V gene's germline CDR1 is SGHAT and CDR2 FQNNGV. The V end was cut by 7 bases, the J end by 3 bases, with 17 bases between. The CDR3 has 15 residues. CDR3: CASKLAGARTDTQYF. In nucleotides, the CDR3 is TGTGCCAGCAAGTTGGCTGGGGCTAGAACAGATACGCAGTATTTT.

The chain carries TRBV20-1 and TRBJ2-7; D possibly corresponds to TRBD1 (5 bases). The V gene's germline CDR1 is DFQATT and CDR2 SNEGSKA (reference sequence). The V end lost 2 bases, the J end lost 3 bases, and 14 bases lay between the germline ends. The CDR3 contains 14 residues. CDR3 sequence (DNA): TGCAGTGCTAGAAAAAGGGGTAGTTACTACGAGCAGTACTTC. As protein: CSARKRGSYYEQYF.

This clonotype has only a few counts. With a much larger clone just one base away, this may be a read error. The chain employs TRBV7-2 and TRBJ1-5; D uncertain. The CDR3 length is 14 residues. The germline V gene has CDR1 SGHTA and CDR2 FQGNSA. Trimming removed 1 base at V and 4 bases at J, with 8 bases between. This CDR3 is CASSLVGKNQPQHF. The CDR3 DNA follows: TGTGCCAGCAGCTTAGTTGGGAAGAATCAGCCCCAGCATTTT.

In its sample, this clonotype was seen many times. The chain links TRBV20-1 to TRBJ2-3, with 15 bases that match TRBD2. Looked up from germline, CDR1 is DFQATT and CDR2 is SNEGSKA (reference sequence). With V trimmed by 4 bases and J by 4 bases, 9 bases remained unmatched. The CDR3 totals 17 residues. The CDR3 coding sequence is TGCAGTGCTACAGGACTAGCGGGAGGGCCCCTTCCAGATACGCAGTATTTT. Protein sequence: CSATGLAGGPLPDTQYF.

In its sample, this clonotype was seen many times. The rearrangement links TRBV6-1 to TRBJ1-1, with 8 bases lining up with TRBD1. Germline assignment: CDR1 MNHNS and CDR2 SASEGT. After removal of 5 bases from V and 1 base from J, the junction contained 9 bases not matched to a gene. The CDR3 has 16 amino acids. The CDR3 DNA reads as TGTGCCAGCAGTTCCGACAGGGGCCATACGAACACTGAAGCTTTCTTT. It codes for CASSSDRGHTNTEAFF.

The chain has TRBV3-1 and TRBJ2-5; 9 positions agree with TRBD2. Germline loops: CDR1 LGHDT, CDR2 YNNKEL (reference sequence). The CDR3 contains 16 residues. V shed 3 bases and J 3 bases; nucleotides not matched to a gene: 8. The CDR3 DNA follows: TGTGCCAGCAGCCACCCCCTCGCTAGCGGGGAAGAGACCCAGTACTTC. Translating gives CASSHPLASGEETQYF.

This clonotype showed up many times. The CDR3 protein is CSATHPSSGISINEQFF. The CDR3 DNA is TGCAGTGCTACTCATCCTTCGAGCGGGATTTCGATTAATGAGCAGTTCTTC. The chain combines TRBV20-1 with TRBJ2-1; 7 bases map to TRBD2. V gave up 4 bases and J gave up 7 bases; unmatched junction bases: 19. The CDR3 runs to 17 residues. Germline CDR1 DFQATT, CDR2 SNEGSKA (reference sequence).

The V gene is TRBV7-8, the J gene TRBJ1-5, with a weak D call TRBD1 (6 bases). The CDR3 has 13 residues. CDR1 and CDR2 (germline): SGHVS, FQNEAQ. Trimming shortened V by 3 bases and J by 8 bases, and 11 bases separated the two germline ends. CDR3 DNA: TGTGCCAGCAGCTTGATGGGGGACAAGCCCCAGCATTTT. Protein: CASSLMGDKPQHF.

This clonotype was recorded many times. The rearrangement joins TRBV20-1 to TRBJ2-7; 11 bases align to TRBD2. CDR3 size: 13 residues. Germline V gene sequence: CDR1 DFQATT, CDR2 SNEGSKA (reference sequence). Trimming at V came to 6 bases and at J to 5 bases, leaving 6 bases not matched to a gene. This CDR3 reads CSAPTSGSHEQYF. CDR3 sequence (DNA): TGCAGTGCACCCACTAGCGGGAGCCACGAGCAGTACTTC.

This clonotype was seen once. Relative to the germline gene, one junction end is altered; a read error may explain this. The rearrangement uses TRBV6-1 and TRBJ2-6, with D perhaps TRBD1 or TRBD2 (5 bases each). The CDR3 covers 14 residues. Germline lookup yields CDR1 MNHNS and CDR2 SASEGT. This CDR3 is CASRKGSGANVLNF. The DNA of the CDR3 is TGTGCCAGCCGCAAGGGGAGTGGGGCCAACGTCCTGAATTTC.

This clonotype was observed many times. The chain couples TRBV2 to TRBJ1-1; D is unclear. Germline V gives CDR1 SNHLY, CDR2 FYNNEI. Trimming cost V 7 bases and J 0 bases, with 9 bases left between them. The CDR3 contains 13 residues. CDR3 residues: CASIALMNTEAFF. The CDR3 DNA sequence: TGTGCCAGCATCGCCTTGATGAACACTGAAGCTTTCTTT. The complete variable domain, with remaining parts taken from reference TRBV2 and TRBJ1-1, reads EPEVTQTPSHQVTQMGQEVILRCVPISNHLYFYWYRQILGQKVEFLVSFYNNEISEKSEIFDDQFSVERPDGSNFTLKIRSTKLEDSAMYFCASIALMNTEAFFGQGTRLTVV.

The chain has TRBV4-2 and TRBJ2-7, with D perhaps TRBD2 (5 bases). The V gene lost 2 bases and the J gene lost 7 bases, with 15 bases spanning the gap. Germline CDR1 LGHNA, CDR2 YNFKEQ. The CDR3 runs 14 residues. CDR3 in DNA: TGTGCCAGCAGCCAATATCTGGGCCCGGGAGAGCAGTACTTC. Translation: CASSQYLGPGEQYF.

This clonotype was recorded once. The germline gene is not matched at one end of the junction; a read error may be the cause. The chain recombines TRBV7-2 with TRBJ2-1; D may be TRBD2 (6 bases). CDR1 SGHTA and CDR2 FQGNSA come from the germline V gene. CDR3 length: 14 residues. Here the CDR3 DNA reads TGTGCCAGCATCTTAGATAGCGGCTCGTGGGAGCAGTTCTTC. Translating gives CASILDSGSWEQFF.

Details on this clonotype: This may stem from a read error, because a much larger clone lies one nucleotide away. Since the CDR3 does not end with the conserved phenylalanine or tryptophan, this likely comes from a read error. This rearrangement joins TRBV7-2 to TRBJ2-5; possibly TRBD2 for D (5 bases). The CDR3 sequence is 14 residues long. Trimming stripped 4 bases from V and 2 bases from J, with 11 bases between. Germline V gene data show CDR1 as SGHTA and CDR2 as FQGNSA. CDR3 amino acids: CASSSGVTQETQYS. The CDR3 region has the DNA TGTGCCAGCAGCTCCGGGGTCACACAAGAGACCCAGTACTCC.

In regard to this clonotype: The DNA is omitted, as the CDR3 cannot be located on it reliably, and the CDR3 follows TCRdb's listing. This chain connects TRBV3-1 to TRBJ2-7; the table assigns TRBD2, which was not confirmed against the DNA. Germline V gives CDR1 LGHDT, CDR2 YNNKEL (reference sequence). The CDR3 spans 16 residues, counting both ends. The chain's CDR3 is CASSLSVAGGSYEQNF.